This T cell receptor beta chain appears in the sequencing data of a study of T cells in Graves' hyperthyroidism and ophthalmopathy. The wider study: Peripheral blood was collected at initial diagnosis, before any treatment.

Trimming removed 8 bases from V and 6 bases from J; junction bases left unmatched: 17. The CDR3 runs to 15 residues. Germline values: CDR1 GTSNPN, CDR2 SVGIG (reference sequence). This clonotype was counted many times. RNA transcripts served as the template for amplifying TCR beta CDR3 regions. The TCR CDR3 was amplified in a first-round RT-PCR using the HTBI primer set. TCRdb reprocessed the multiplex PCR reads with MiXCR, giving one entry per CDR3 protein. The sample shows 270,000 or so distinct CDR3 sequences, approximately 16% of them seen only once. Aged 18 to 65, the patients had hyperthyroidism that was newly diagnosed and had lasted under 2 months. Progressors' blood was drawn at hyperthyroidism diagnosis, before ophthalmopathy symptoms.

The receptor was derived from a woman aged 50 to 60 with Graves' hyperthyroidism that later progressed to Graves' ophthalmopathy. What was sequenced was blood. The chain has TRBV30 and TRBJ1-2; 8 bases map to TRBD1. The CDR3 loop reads CAGGAGGRGADGYTF. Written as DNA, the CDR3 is TGTGCCGGAGGGGCAGGGGGCAGGGGGGCTGATGGCTACACCTTC.